These T cell receptor beta chains were read from a single sample in a study of T-cell memory formation after mild COVID-19. TCRdb passed the 5' RACE reads through MiXCR, listing each CDR3 protein once. The repertoire holds hundreds of thousands of distinct CDR3 sequences, with about 20% as singletons. The source material was PBMCs or a T cell subset sorted from them (not recorded which). Receptors originate from a man in his late teens or twenties who had mild COVID-19 (a few samples of this study predate the infection). Cell type and time point are not known. Each CDR3 is given with its conserved first and last residue. A D gene is named only where the DNA matches it firmly. Clone size is shown for a subset of rows, as once, few, many or a class of expanded clone.

size,J,D,V,CDR3,DNA
.,TRBJ2-7,.,TRBV6-5,CASSYSPVGYEQYF,TGTGCCAGCAGTTACTCCCCGGTCGGCTACGAGCAGTACTTC
.,TRBJ2-2,.,TRBV5-1,CASSTGDIDNTGELFF,TGCGCCAGCAGCACCGGCGACATTGACAACACCGGGGAGCTGTTTTTT
.,TRBJ1-2,.,TRBV25-1,CASSTREAGSYTF,TGTGCCAGCAGTACAAGGGAGGCGGGGAGCTACACCTTC
.,TRBJ1-1,.,TRBV24-1,CATSDSWATTEAFF,TGTGCCACCAGTGATTCTTGGGCGACTACTGAAGCTTTCTTT
.,TRBJ2-5,.,TRBV11-2,CASSLRMAGPRGTQYF,TGTGCCAGCAGCTTAAGAATGGCGGGGCCACGTGGGACCCAGTACTTC
few,TRBJ1-5,TRBD1,TRBV7-2,CASSPGGGGNQPQHF,TGTGCCAGCAGCCCAGGGGGGGGCGGCAATCAGCCCCAGCATTTT
few,TRBJ1-6,.,TRBV7-2,CASSTHSNSPLHF,TGTGCCAGCAGCACCCATTCTAATTCACCCCTCCACTTT
.,TRBJ2-3,TRBD2,TRBV20-1,CSLAGSTDTQYF,TGCAGCCTAGCGGGGTCCACAGATACGCAGTATTTT
many,TRBJ1-1,.,TRBV12-3/TRBV12-4,CASSLRGDTEAFF,TGTGCCAGCAGTTTGCGGGGGGACACTGAAGCTTTCTTT
.,TRBJ2-7,.,TRBV4-1,CASRPLYRVGYEQYF,TGCGCCAGCAGACCACTTTACAGGGTTGGGTACGAGCAGTACTTC
few,TRBJ1-2,.,TRBV21-1,CASSKAGGSDYGYTF,TGTGCCAGCAGCAAAGCGGGGGGCAGTGACTATGGCTACACCTTC
.,TRBJ1-5,.,TRBV19,CASSNPGQDSNKPQHF,TGTGCCAGTAGTAATCCAGGGCAGGATAGCAATAAGCCCCAGCATTTT
.,TRBJ1-5,TRBD1,TRBV2,CASIDREGQPQHF,TGTGCCAGCATCGACAGGGAGGGTCAGCCCCAGCATTTT
few,TRBJ2-1,TRBD2,TRBV19,CASSMVASGGVEQFF,TGTGCCAGTAGTATGGTTGCTAGCGGGGGGGTAGAGCAGTTCTTC
.,TRBJ2-7,.,TRBV6-5,CASSSLQGRVQYF,TGTGCCAGCAGTTCACTCCAGGGCCGGGTGCAGTACTTC
.,TRBJ1-1,TRBD1,TRBV19,CASSILPGGPEAFF,TGTGCCAGTAGTATATTGCCAGGGGGCCCTGAAGCTTTCTTT
many,TRBJ2-2,TRBD1,TRBV25-1,CASSKTLGQGDGELFF,TGTGCCAGCAGTAAGACGTTGGGACAGGGGGACGGGGAGCTGTTTTTT
.,TRBJ2-7,.,TRBV7-2,CASSQGWYEQYF,TGTGCCAGCAGCCAAGGGTGGTACGAGCAGTACTTC
.,TRBJ2-7,.,TRBV5-1,CARKTGHYEQYF,TGCGCCCGGAAGACGGGACACTACGAGCAGTACTTC
.,TRBJ1-2,.,TRBV10-3,CAISAYSNYGYTF,TGTGCCATCAGTGCTTATTCTAACTATGGCTACACCTTC
few,TRBJ2-2,.,TRBV29-1,CSVGQDINTGELFF,TGCAGCGTTGGGCAGGACATAAACACCGGGGAGCTGTTTTTT
many,TRBJ2-5,.,TRBV7-9,CASSSQRGAGETQYF,TGTGCCAGCAGCTCCCAAAGGGGGGCCGGGGAGACCCAGTACTTC
once,TRBJ2-1,.,TRBV6-6,CASRVISGNEQFF,TGTGCCAGCAGAGTTATCTCAGGGAATGAGCAGTTCTTC
many,TRBJ1-5,.,TRBV2,CASSAGNQPQHF,TGTGCCAGCAGTGCTGGGAATCAGCCCCAGCATTTT
few,TRBJ1-1,.,TRBV6-5,CASSYKTGMNTEAFF,TGTGCCAGCAGTTACAAGACAGGTATGAACACTGAAGCTTTCTTT
.,TRBJ2-3,TRBD1,TRBV5-8,CASSPQGRDTQYF,TGTGCCAGCAGCCCACAGGGGCGGGATACGCAGTATTTT
few,TRBJ1-4,.,TRBV7-9,CASSPDEKLFF,TGTGCCAGCAGTCCGGACGAAAAACTGTTTTTT
many,TRBJ1-1,.,TRBV30,CAWSVGGAAFF,TGTGCCTGGAGTGTTGGGGGGGCAGCTTTCTTT
few,TRBJ2-7,.,TRBV7-9,CASSLFQGGYDEQYF,TGTGCCAGCAGCTTATTCCAAGGGGGATATGACGAGCAGTACTTC
.,TRBJ1-4,.,TRBV3-1,CASSQAGTGEKLFF,TGTGCCAGCAGCCAGGCAGGGACTGGCGAAAAACTGTTTTTT
few,TRBJ2-3,.,TRBV2,CASTLAGTQYF,TGTGCCAGCACTCTCGCGGGGACGCAGTATTTT
few,TRBJ2-3,.,TRBV4-3,CASSQDRASFDTQYF,TGCGCCAGCAGCCAAGATCGGGCTAGCTTCGATACGCAGTATTTT
once,TRBJ2-3,.,TRBV30,CAWSRVAIDTQYF,TGTGCCTGGAGTAGGGTAGCGATCGATACGCAGTATTTT
few,TRBJ2-3,.,TRBV27,CASSTTGRSTDTQYF,TGTGCCAGCAGTACCACGGGCCGAAGCACAGATACGCAGTATTTT
.,TRBJ2-1,.,TRBV6-5,CASSYVAGTAGEQFF,TGTGCCAGCAGTTACGTGGCAGGGACGGCTGGTGAGCAGTTCTTC
.,TRBJ2-3,.,TRBV6-6,CASVTWADTDTQYF,TGTGCCAGCGTCACGTGGGCCGACACAGATACGCAGTATTTT
few,TRBJ2-5,TRBD2,TRBV20-1,CSATPGTSGQETQYF,TGCAGTGCTACCCCCGGGACTAGCGGCCAAGAGACCCAGTACTTC
few,TRBJ1-6,.,TRBV7-9,CASSLKAGARNSPLHF,TGTGCCAGCAGCTTAAAGGCAGGGGCCCGTAATTCACCCCTCCACTTT
few,TRBJ2-5,TRBD2,TRBV18,CASSFGGTETQYF,TGTGCCAGCTCATTCGGGGGGACAGAGACCCAGTACTTC
few,TRBJ2-1,.,TRBV7-6,CASSRPGGDEQFF,TGTGCCAGCAGCAGACCCGGGGGCGATGAGCAGTTCTTC
few,TRBJ2-2,.,TRBV5-1,CASSLEGPGYTGELFF,TGCGCCAGCAGCTTGGAGGGGCCAGGGTACACCGGGGAGCTGTTTTTT
few,TRBJ1-1,.,TRBV6-1,CASSEQGYWVSTEAFF,TGTGCCAGCAGTGAACAGGGTTATTGGGTTTCCACTGAAGCTTTCTTT
.,TRBJ2-1,.,TRBV6-1,CASSERGNEQFF,TGTGCCAGCAGTGAAAGGGGTAATGAGCAGTTCTTC
few,TRBJ1-4,.,TRBV18,CASSPSPGTSEKLFF,TGTGCCAGCTCACCTAGCCCGGGGACTAGTGAAAAACTGTTTTTT
.,TRBJ2-3,.,TRBV9,CASSPLASDTQYF,TGTGCCAGCAGCCCTCTAGCTTCAGATACGCAGTATTTT
few,TRBJ1-5,.,TRBV7-8,CASSNPGADQPQHF,TGTGCCAGCAGCAATCCTGGGGCAGATCAGCCCCAGCATTTT
.,TRBJ1-2,TRBD1,TRBV18,CASSPGTAINYGYTF,TGTGCCAGCTCACCAGGGACAGCCATCAATTATGGCTACACCTTC
few,TRBJ1-1,.,TRBV6-2/TRBV6-3,CASSPIQGNTEAFF,TGTGCCAGCAGTCCGATACAGGGGAACACTGAAGCTTTCTTT